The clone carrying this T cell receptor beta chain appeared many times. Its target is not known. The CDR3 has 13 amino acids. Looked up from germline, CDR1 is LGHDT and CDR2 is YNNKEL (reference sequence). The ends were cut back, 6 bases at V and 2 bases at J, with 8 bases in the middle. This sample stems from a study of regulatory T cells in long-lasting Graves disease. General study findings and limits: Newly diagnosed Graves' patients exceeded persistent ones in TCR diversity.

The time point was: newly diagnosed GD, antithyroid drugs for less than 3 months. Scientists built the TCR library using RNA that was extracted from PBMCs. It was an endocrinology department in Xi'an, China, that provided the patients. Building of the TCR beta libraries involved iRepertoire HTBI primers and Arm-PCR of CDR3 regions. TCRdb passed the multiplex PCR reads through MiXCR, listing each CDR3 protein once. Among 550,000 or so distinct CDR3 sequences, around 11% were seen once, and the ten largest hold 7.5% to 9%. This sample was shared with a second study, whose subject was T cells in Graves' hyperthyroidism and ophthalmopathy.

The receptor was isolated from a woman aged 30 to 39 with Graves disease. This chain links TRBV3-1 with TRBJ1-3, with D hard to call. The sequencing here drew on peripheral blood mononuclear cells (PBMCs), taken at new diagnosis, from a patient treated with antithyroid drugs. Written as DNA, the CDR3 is TGTGCCAGCAGTAGAAGGGCTGGAAACACCATATATTTT. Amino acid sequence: CASSRRAGNTIYF. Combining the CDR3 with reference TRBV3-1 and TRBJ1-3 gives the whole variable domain DTAVSQTPKYLVTQMGNDKSIKCEQNLGHDTMYWYKQDSKKFLKIMFSYNNKELIINETVPNRFSPKSPDKAHLNLHINSLELGDSAVYFCASSRRAGNTIYFGEGSWLTVV.